This T cell receptor (beta chain) was recovered during a study of blood T cells in healthy people across ages. Study details: Through template switching, about one barcoded beta molecule was captured per two T cells, as measured in model experiments.

CDR1 is LGHDT and CDR2 is YNNKEL in the germline V gene (reference sequence). Trimming cost V 1 base and J 0 bases, with 6 bases left between them. CDR3 length: 14 amino acids. With a J-beta primer mix and a sample-barcoded 5' primer, a second PCR ran about 7 to 11 cycles. TCRdb reprocessed the 5' RACE reads via MiXCR and lists one record per CDR3 protein. In the table there are over 950,000 distinct CDR3 sequences, around two fifths of which are singletons. In regard to this clonotype: Its antigen is unknown.

Study observations and caveats: Diversity of TCR beta per million T cells declined in a roughly linear way with age.

The sequence derives from a man aged 18-30 years in good health. The gene calls are TRBV3-1 and TRBJ2-5, with D uncertain. Sequencing input: blood. DNA for the CDR3: TGTGCCAGCAGCCAAGTGTCGGACCAAGAGACCCAGTACTTC. Its translation is CASSQVSDQETQYF.